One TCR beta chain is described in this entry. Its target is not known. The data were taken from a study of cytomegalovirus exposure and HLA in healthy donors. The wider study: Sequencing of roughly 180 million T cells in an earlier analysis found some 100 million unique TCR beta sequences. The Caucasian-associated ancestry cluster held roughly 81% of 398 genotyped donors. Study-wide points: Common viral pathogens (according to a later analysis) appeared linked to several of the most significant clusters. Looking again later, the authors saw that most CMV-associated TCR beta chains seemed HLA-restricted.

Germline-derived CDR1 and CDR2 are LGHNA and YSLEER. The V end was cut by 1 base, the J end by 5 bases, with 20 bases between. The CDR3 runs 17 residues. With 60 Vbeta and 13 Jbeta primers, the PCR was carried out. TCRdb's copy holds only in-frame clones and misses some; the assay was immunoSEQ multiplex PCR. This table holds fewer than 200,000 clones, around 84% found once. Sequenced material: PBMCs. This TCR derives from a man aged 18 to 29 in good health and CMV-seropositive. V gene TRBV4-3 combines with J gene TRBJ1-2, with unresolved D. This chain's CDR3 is CASSQVLEETEAYGYTF. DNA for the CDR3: TGCGCCAGCAGCCAAGTCCTGGAGGAGACTGAGGCATATGGCTACACCTTC.